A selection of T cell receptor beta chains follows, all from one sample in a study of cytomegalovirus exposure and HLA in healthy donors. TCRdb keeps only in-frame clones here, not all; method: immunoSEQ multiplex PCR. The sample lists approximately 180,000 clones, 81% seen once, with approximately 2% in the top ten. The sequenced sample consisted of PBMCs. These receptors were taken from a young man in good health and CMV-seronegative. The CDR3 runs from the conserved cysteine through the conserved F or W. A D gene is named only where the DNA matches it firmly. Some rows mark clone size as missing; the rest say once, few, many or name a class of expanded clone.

DNA: TGTGCCATCAGTGAGTCGGGTAGCGGGAGCCTACAAGAGACCCAGTACTTC
CDR3: CAISESGSGSLQETQYF
J: TRBJ2-5
size: -
D: TRBD2
V: TRBV10-3

DNA: TGTGCCAGCAGCGAAGGGACTAGCGCTAGTGAGACCCAGTACTTC
CDR3: CASSEGTSASETQYF
J: TRBJ2-5
size: once
D: TRBD2
V: TRBV9

DNA: TGTGCCAGCAGCGGGCAAGCTAGAGGGCAGGGGAATAACTACGAGCAGTACTTC
CDR3: CASSGQARGQGNNYEQYF
J: TRBJ2-7
size: -
D: -
V: TRBV7-9

DNA: TGTGCCTGGAGTACGGGACTAGCGTGGGAGACCCAGTACTTC
CDR3: CAWSTGLAWETQYF
J: TRBJ2-5
size: -
D: TRBD2
V: TRBV30

DNA: TGTGCCAGCAGCGTAGGGGCAGACACAGATACGCAGTATTTT
CDR3: CASSVGADTDTQYF
J: TRBJ2-3
size: -
D: -
V: TRBV9

DNA: TGCGCCAGCAGCCCCGGGACGGGGGTTTACGATGAGCAGTTCTTC
CDR3: CASSPGTGVYDEQFF
J: TRBJ2-1
size: -
D: -
V: TRBV5-1

DNA: TGCAGCGTATCCAGGGACTGGAACACCGGGGAGCTGTTTTTT
CDR3: CSVSRDWNTGELFF
J: TRBJ2-2
size: -
D: -
V: TRBV29-1

DNA: TGCGCCAGCAGCCAAGAGACAGGTGCTTACTACGAGCAGTACTTC
CDR3: CASSQETGAYYEQYF
J: TRBJ2-7
size: -
D: -
V: TRBV4-1

DNA: TGTGCCAGCAGTTGGACATGGGGTAATGAAAAACTGTTTTTT
CDR3: CASSWTWGNEKLFF
J: TRBJ1-4
size: -
D: -
V: TRBV27

DNA: TGTGCCAGCAGTGGTACGGACATTGTCTACGAGCAGTACTTC
CDR3: CASSGTDIVYEQYF
J: TRBJ2-7
size: -
D: -
V: TRBV6-1

DNA: TGTGCCAGCAGCCTCGGGACAGGGAGTGAAAAACTGTTTTTT
CDR3: CASSLGTGSEKLFF
J: TRBJ1-4
size: few
D: TRBD1
V: TRBV28

DNA: TGTGCCAGTAGTATAGGGACCCGGACGGGAAGCACTGAAGCTTTCTTT
CDR3: CASSIGTRTGSTEAFF
J: TRBJ1-1
size: -
D: -
V: TRBV19

DNA: TGTGCCAGCAGCTTACTCGTCGAGGGTGGAGAGACCCAGTACTTC
CDR3: CASSLLVEGGETQYF
J: TRBJ2-5
size: -
D: -
V: TRBV7-2

DNA: TGTGCCAGCAGTGAAGTGACAGCCAACACTGAAGCTTTCTTT
CDR3: CASSEVTANTEAFF
J: TRBJ1-1
size: once
D: -
V: TRBV6-1

DNA: TGCGCCAGCAGGCAGACAGGGGAAAGGACCGGGGAGCTGTTTTTT
CDR3: CASRQTGERTGELFF
J: TRBJ2-2
size: -
D: TRBD1
V: TRBV4-1

DNA: TGTGCCAGCAGCACTGGTACCTACAATGAGCAGTTCTTC
CDR3: CASSTGTYNEQFF
J: TRBJ2-1
size: -
D: -
V: TRBV7-8

DNA: TGTGCCAGCAGCCCAGGGACAGGGCATAATCAGCCCCAGCATTTT
CDR3: CASSPGTGHNQPQHF
J: TRBJ1-5
size: -
D: TRBD1
V: TRBV7-9

DNA: TGTGCCAGCAGCGGGGAATTGCGGACAGGGACAGCCAAAAACATTCAGTACTTC
CDR3: CASSGELRTGTAKNIQYF
J: TRBJ2-4
size: -
D: TRBD1
V: TRBV5-6

DNA: TGTGCCACCAGTGTGGTAGCGGGGGGAAAAGGTACGCAGTATTTT
CDR3: CATSVVAGGKGTQYF
J: TRBJ2-3
size: -
D: TRBD2
V: TRBV15

DNA: TGCGCCAGCAGCCAAGATTGGAGCGGGGGAAGCCAAGAGACCCAGTACTTC
CDR3: CASSQDWSGGSQETQYF
J: TRBJ2-5
size: -
D: TRBD2
V: TRBV4-3

DNA: TGTGCCTGTAAAGTTATACAGGGCCACGAGCAGTACTTC
CDR3: CACKVIQGHEQYF
J: TRBJ2-7
size: -
D: -
V: TRBV30

DNA: TGCAGCGCCCGGGGACAGGGATACGCTGAAGCTTTCTTT
CDR3: CSARGQGYAEAFF
J: TRBJ1-1
size: once
D: TRBD1
V: TRBV29-1